The 25 T cell receptor beta chains in this list originate from one sample, sequenced in a study of PD-1 blockade in classical Hodgkin lymphoma. With no exception, relapse followed autologous stem cell transplantation in all patients, and brentuximab vedotin exposure varied. TCRdb's copy holds only in-frame clones and misses some; the assay was immunoSEQ multiplex PCR. The sample yields 90,000 to 95,000 clones, about 88% seen once. The specimen comprised peripheral blood mononuclear cells (PBMCs), sampled before the second cycle of nivolumab. The receptors come from a human donor with classical Hodgkin lymphoma.

V is TRBV7-6 and J is TRBJ1-6, with D perhaps TRBD1 (5 bases). The ends were cut back, 0 bases at V and 5 bases at J, with 5 bases in the middle. The CDR3 covers 14 residues. Germline-derived CDR1 and CDR2 are SGHVS and FNYEAQ. CDR3: CASSLAGDNSPLHF. The CDR3 nucleotides are TGTGCCAGCAGCTTAGCAGGGGATAATTCACCCCTCCACTTT.

The chain employs TRBV27 and TRBJ2-1; a possible D gene is TRBD2 (6 bases). The V end was cut by 2 bases, the J end by 6 bases, with 11 bases between. The germline gives CDR1 MNHEY, CDR2 SMNVEV (reference sequence). The length of the CDR3 is 14 residues. The CDR3 protein is CASSLQLAGNEQFF. The CDR3 DNA reads as TGTGCCAGCAGTTTACAACTAGCAGGCAATGAGCAGTTCTTC.

The chain recombines TRBV5-4 with TRBJ2-7; weak D call: TRBD1 (6 bases). Germline CDR1 SGHNT, CDR2 YYREEE (reference sequence). Trimming shortened V by 3 bases and J by 7 bases, and 14 bases separated the two germline ends. The CDR3 contains 13 residues. The CDR3 bases are TGTGCCAGCAGCTCGGAACAGGGTGGAGAGCAGTACTTC. Protein product: CASSSEQGGEQYF.

The chain is built from TRBV28 and TRBJ1-2; 10 bases are shared with TRBD1. This CDR3 comprises 15 residues. Trimming cost V 2 bases and J 8 bases; bases outside gene matches: 8. The germline V gene encodes CDR1 MDHEN and CDR2 SYDVKM. CDR3 in amino acids: CASSLRQGASVGYTF. In DNA, the CDR3 is TGTGCCAGCAGTTTACGACAGGGGGCGTCGGTGGGCTACACCTTC.

The V call is TRBV5-6, the J call TRBJ2-7; 7 bases match TRBD2. This CDR3 has 16 residues. The trim removed 2 bases at V and 0 bases at J, leaving 8 bases unmatched. The germline gives CDR1 SGHDT, CDR2 YYEEEE. The CDR3 loop reads CASSLSPGGSSYEQYF. As DNA, the CDR3 is TGTGCCAGCAGCTTATCTCCGGGCGGGAGCTCCTACGAGCAGTACTTC.

In its sample, this clone was seen once. The rearrangement uses TRBV5-8 and TRBJ2-1; TRBD1 aligns across 8 bases. This CDR3 is 14 amino acids long. The junction had 4 bases not matched to a gene; V was cut back by 4 bases and J by 4 bases. Germline V lookup: CDR1 SGHTS, CDR2 YDEGEE. CDR3 bases: TGTGCCAGCAGCCGACAGGGGAGATACAATGAGCAGTTCTTC. It codes for CASSRQGRYNEQFF.

The chain is built from TRBV7-8 and TRBJ1-6; a weak D match, TRBD1 (5 bases). The germline gives CDR1 SGHVS, CDR2 FQNEAQ. V was trimmed by 0 bases and J by 0 bases, leaving 6 bases between them. This CDR3 spans 16 amino acids. For the CDR3, the DNA is TGTGCCAGCAGCTTAGCGGGGGTCTCCTATAATTCACCCCTCCACTTT. It encodes CASSLAGVSYNSPLHF.

V is TRBV5-1 and J is TRBJ2-3, with TRBD2 matching over 13 bases. Germline V gene lookup returns CDR1 SGHRS and CDR2 YFSETQ. The CDR3 is 17 amino acids. Germline trimming cut 4 bases from V and 6 bases from J; bases unmatched to any gene: 11. CDR3: CASSPPTGLAGVDTQYF. Here the CDR3 DNA reads TGCGCCAGCAGCCCACCGACCGGACTAGCGGGAGTGGATACGCAGTATTTT.

The chain uses TRBV11-2 and TRBJ2-7; 8 nucleotides align to TRBD2. CDR1 is SGHAT and CDR2 is FQNNGV in the germline V gene. V trimming: 0 bases; J trimming: 3 bases; junction bases outside the gene matches: 4. This CDR3 has 15 residues. The DNA of the CDR3 is TGTGCCAGCAGCTTAGATCGTGGGACTAGCTACGAGCAGTACTTC. Amino acids: CASSLDRGTSYEQYF.

This chain uses TRBV18 with TRBJ2-7, with 12 nucleotides matching TRBD2. Per germline, CDR1 KGHSH and CDR2 LQKENI. V trimming: 5 bases; J trimming: 3 bases; junction bases outside the gene matches: 2. CDR3 size: 14 residues. The CDR3 reads CASSTLAGGYEQYF. The CDR3 DNA follows: TGTGCCAGCTCAACACTAGCGGGGGGCTACGAGCAGTACTTC. Full variable domain (rest looked up from reference TRBV18 and TRBJ2-7): NAGVMQNPRHLVRRRGQEARLRCSPMKGHSHVYWYRQLPEEGLKFMVYLQKENIIDESGMPKERFSAEFPKEGPSILRIQQVVRGDSAAYFCASSTLAGGYEQYFGPGTRLTVT.

The J gene is TRBJ2-1, the V gene TRBV28; TRBD2 matches at 10 bases. V lost 1 base, J lost 8 bases, and 11 bases stayed unmatched. The CDR3 has 17 residues. Looked up from germline, CDR1 is MDHEN and CDR2 is SYDVKM. The CDR3 nucleotides are TGTGCCAGCAGTTTATCCCCCGAGCGGGGGGGCAATGATGAGCAGTTCTTC. It specifies CASSLSPERGGNDEQFF.

The chain recombines TRBV30 with TRBJ1-6, with a weak D call TRBD1 (6 bases). The V gene's germline CDR1 is GTSNPN and CDR2 SVGIG (reference sequence). CDR3 length equals 13 residues. Deletions cut 2 bases from V and 8 bases from J, with 10 bases between. Here the CDR3 reads CAWSIPGDSPLHF. The CDR3 DNA reads TGTGCCTGGAGTATACCAGGGGATTCACCCCTCCACTTT.

This chain links TRBV29-1 with TRBJ2-3; D unclear. This CDR3 comprises 14 residues. Trimming removed 4 bases from V and 1 base from J, with 12 bases in between. The germline CDR1 and CDR2 sequences are SQVTM and ANQGSEA. CDR3 in amino acids: CSVAQSYGTDTQYF. The CDR3 bases are TGCAGCGTTGCCCAATCTTATGGCACAGATACGCAGTATTTT.

The chain has TRBV28 and TRBJ2-6; TRBD2 is a possible D gene (5 bases). The germline gives CDR1 MDHEN, CDR2 SYDVKM. The length of the CDR3 is 16 residues. V was cut by 7 bases and J by 3 bases, with 16 bases left in between. CDR3: CASTSWAGVGANVLTF. CDR3 nucleotide sequence: TGTGCCAGCACAAGCTGGGCGGGTGTTGGGGCCAACGTCCTGACTTTC.

This rearrangement joins TRBV6-5 to TRBJ1-3; D is unresolved. Trimming cost V 4 bases and J 4 bases, with 14 bases left between them. From germline, CDR1 is MNHEY and CDR2 SVGAGI. This CDR3 region has 15 residues. The CDR3 is CASSSHTTRGNTIYF. In DNA, the CDR3 is TGTGCCAGCAGTTCACATACTACGCGAGGAAACACCATATATTTT.

The CDR3 protein is CASSFSDLQDEQYF. CDR3 nucleotides: TGTGCCAGCAGCTTTTCCGATCTCCAGGACGAGCAGTACTTC. This chain uses TRBV7-9 with TRBJ2-7; D call uncertain. V was trimmed by 3 bases and J by 5 bases, leaving 14 bases between them. The CDR3 covers 14 residues. CDR1 is SEHNR, CDR2 FQNEAQ, per germline (reference sequence).

This clone was seen just once. The chain couples TRBV18 to TRBJ1-4; D is ambiguous. V lost 3 bases and J 7 bases, leaving 12 bases between the germline ends. This CDR3 region has 14 residues. Germline V lookup: CDR1 KGHSH, CDR2 LQKENI. The CDR3 region has the DNA TGTGCCAGCTCACCGGCGGACCTATCTGAAAAACTGTTTTTT. Translation: CASSPADLSEKLFF.

The chain links TRBV7-8 to TRBJ2-1; 7 bases fit TRBD2. The CDR3 spans 12 residues. Germline-derived CDR1 and CDR2 are SGHVS and FQNEAQ. The ends lost 1 base at V and 12 bases at J; junction bases unmatched: 3. CDR3 amino acids: CASSLGGRVQFF. In nucleotides, the CDR3 is TGTGCCAGCAGCTTAGGGGGGAGGGTGCAGTTCTTC.

The chain joins TRBV5-4 to TRBJ1-6; D remains ambiguous. Germline CDR1 and CDR2: SGHNT and YYREEE (reference sequence). This CDR3 is built from 15 residues. V gave up 1 base and J gave up 7 bases, with 12 bases separating them. For the CDR3, the DNA is TGTGCCAGCAGCTTGATCCCGGGAGGGAATTCACCCCTCCACTTT. Protein product: CASSLIPGGNSPLHF.

This chain uses TRBV27 with TRBJ2-7, with TRBD1 identical over 9 bases. V lost 5 bases and J lost 3; bases outside the gene matches: 8. Germline values: CDR1 MNHEY, CDR2 SMNVEV (reference sequence). The CDR3 runs to 15 residues. CDR3 DNA: TGTGCCAGCAGTCTGATCCCGGGACAGGGCTACGAGCAGTACTTC. It is translated as CASSLIPGQGYEQYF.

J is TRBJ1-2 and V is TRBV27; possibly TRBD1 for D (6 bases). CDR1 MNHEY and CDR2 SMNVEV come from the germline V gene (reference sequence). Trimming took off 5 bases at V and 8 bases at J, with 27 bases between the two ends. The CDR3 sequence is 17 residues long. DNA of the CDR3: TGTGCCAGCAGTATGGACCGCCACTCCGGGACAAGGCTAGGCTACACCTTC. As protein: CASSMDRHSGTRLGYTF.

The chain carries TRBV10-2 and TRBJ2-1, with TRBD2 matching 9 bases. Germline V gene data show CDR1 as WSHSY and CDR2 as SAAADI. J gave up 10 bases and V 4 bases, and 5 bases lay outside the gene matches. This CDR3 region has 13 residues. The CDR3 DNA is TGCGCCAGCAGTGGCGGGAGGGCAGGCGAGCAGTTCTTC. Encoded protein: CASSGGRAGEQFF.

This chain uses TRBV10-2 with TRBJ2-5, with 9 bases matching TRBD2. Germline loops: CDR1 WSHSY, CDR2 SAAADI. The CDR3 loop spans 14 amino acids. Trimming at V came to 0 bases and at J to 4 bases, leaving 0 bases not matched to a gene. DNA of the CDR3: TGCGCCAGCAGTGAGTCGACTAGCGGAGAGACCCAGTACTTC. Its protein is CASSESTSGETQYF.

The genes are TRBV2 and TRBJ2-6; D gene ambiguous. The germline gives CDR1 SNHLY, CDR2 FYNNEI. Between the trimmed V and J ends, which lost 4 bases and 0 bases, there was a span of 10 bases. The CDR3 totals 16 residues. CDR3 DNA sequence: TGTGCCAGCAGTGCAGTACACTACTCTGGGGCCAACGTCCTGACTTTC. This translates into CASSAVHYSGANVLTF.

This rearrangement joins TRBV6-6 to TRBJ2-7; D is perhaps TRBD1 (6 bases). The V gene's germline CDR1 is MNHNY and CDR2 SVGAGI (reference sequence). V was clipped by 8 bases and J by 4 bases, with 12 bases between them. This CDR3 has 12 residues. The CDR3 DNA follows: TGTGCCAGCCGGACAGCAAATTACGAGCAGTACTTC. It translates to CASRTANYEQYF.